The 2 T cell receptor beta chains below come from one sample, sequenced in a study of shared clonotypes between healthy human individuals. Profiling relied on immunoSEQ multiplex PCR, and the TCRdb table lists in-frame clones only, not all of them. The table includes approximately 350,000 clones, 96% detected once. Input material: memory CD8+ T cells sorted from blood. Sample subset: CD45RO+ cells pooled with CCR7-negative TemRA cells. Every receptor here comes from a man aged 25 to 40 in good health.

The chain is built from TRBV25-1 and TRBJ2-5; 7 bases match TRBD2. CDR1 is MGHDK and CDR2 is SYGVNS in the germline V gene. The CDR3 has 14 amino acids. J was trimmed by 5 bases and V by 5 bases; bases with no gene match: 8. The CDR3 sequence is CASSRVGGPETQYF. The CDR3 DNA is TGTGCCAGCAGTAGAGTGGGAGGGCCGGAGACCCAGTACTTC.

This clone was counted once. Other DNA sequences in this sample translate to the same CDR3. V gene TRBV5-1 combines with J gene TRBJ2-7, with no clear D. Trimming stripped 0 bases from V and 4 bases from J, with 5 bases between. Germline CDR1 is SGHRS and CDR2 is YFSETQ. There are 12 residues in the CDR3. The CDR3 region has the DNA TGCGCCAGCAGCTTGGGGGGATACGAGCAGTACTTC. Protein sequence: CASSLGGYEQYF.